Detailed here is one T cell receptor beta chain. The antigen is not known. The sample originates from a study of cytomegalovirus exposure and HLA in healthy donors. Study as a whole: Researchers previously reported finding roughly 120 million unique TCR beta sequences from around 200 million T cells.

CDR1 and CDR2 (germline): GTSNPN, SVGIG (reference sequence). The ends were cut back, 1 base at V and 5 bases at J, with 15 bases in the middle. This CDR3 spans 15 amino acids. The study ran its PCR with 60 Vbeta and 13 Jbeta primers. Using immunoSEQ multiplex PCR, the repertoire was profiled, and TCRdb retains in-frame clones only, with some absent. The repertoire has some 120,000 clones, over 65% of them found once; the top ten carry around 18%. General study results and limits: What was likely a sequencing artifact was a cluster of highly shared sequence variants.

This sequence joins TRBV30 and TRBJ1-5, with D possibly matching TRBD1 (6 bases). The clonotype originates from a man between 18 and 35 years old in good health and CMV-seropositive. The sample taken for sequencing was PBMCs. The CDR3 protein is CAWSEYRDTYQPQHF. DNA of the CDR3: TGTGCCTGGAGTGAATACCGGGACACCTATCAGCCCCAGCATTTT.